The 26 T cell receptor beta chains below all came from one sample that was sequenced in a study of human thymus T cells. Thymus tissue was removed during corrective cardiac surgery. The repertoire was sequenced with immunoSEQ multiplex PCR; TCRdb's copy has only in-frame clones and lacks some. The data hold under 95,000 clones, with 95% observed a single time. Sequenced sample: thymus tissue. Source of these receptors: a girl under three years old with a congenital heart defect but otherwise immunologically healthy.

The CDR3 reads CASRKFGRSRANTGELFF. Here the CDR3 DNA reads TGTGCCAGCAGAAAATTCGGCCGGTCGAGGGCGAACACCGGGGAGCTGTTTTTT. The chain has TRBV28 and TRBJ2-2; maybe TRBD2 (5 bases). Trimming took off 6 bases at V and 0 bases at J, with 20 bases between the two ends. Germline assignment: CDR1 MDHEN and CDR2 SYDVKM. CDR3 size: 18 residues.

This clone was counted a single time. This sequence joins TRBV4-1 and TRBJ1-2; D not certain. Germline-derived CDR1 and CDR2 are MGHRA and YSYEKL. There are 16 residues in the CDR3. The V gene lost 0 bases and the J gene lost 0 bases, with 11 bases spanning the gap. The CDR3 loop is CASSQDGSTANYGYTF. The CDR3 DNA is TGCGCCAGCAGCCAAGATGGCAGTACCGCTAACTATGGCTACACCTTC.

The gene calls are TRBV19 and TRBJ2-3, with unresolved D. The germline CDR1 and CDR2 sequences are LNHDA and SQIVND (reference sequence). This CDR3 contains 15 residues. V lost 6 bases and J 4 bases, leaving 17 bases between the germline ends. CDR3 bases: TGTGCCAGTAGAACAGCCACTAAACTTCCAGATACGCAGTATTTT. It translates to CASRTATKLPDTQYF. The complete variable domain, with remaining parts taken from reference TRBV19 and TRBJ2-3, reads DGGITQSPKYLFRKEGQNVTLSCEQNLNHDAMYWYRQDPGQGLRLIYYSQIVNDFQKGDIAEGYSVSREKKESFPLTVTSAQKNPTAFYLCASRTATKLPDTQYFGPGTRLTVL.

This clone has more than one count but fewer than ten. The CDR3, as DNA: TGTGCCAGCAGCTTTTTGTGGTGGACGGGCCACTTCTTT. This encodes CASSFLWWTGHFF. The chain combines TRBV7-2 with TRBJ1-1; no definite D call. CDR1 and CDR2 from the germline V gene are SGHTA and FQGNSA. Trimming took 3 bases from V and 14 from J, leaving 19 bases between them. CDR3 size: 13 residues.

The chain is built from TRBV7-2 and TRBJ2-3; D possibly corresponds to TRBD2 (5 bases). The CDR3 contains 16 residues. The V end lost 1 base, the J end lost 2 bases, and 13 bases lay between the germline ends. The germline CDR1 and CDR2 sequences are SGHTA and FQGNSA. In DNA form, the CDR3 reads TGTGCCAGCAGCTTAGGCCTGGAGCGGATCACAGATACGCAGTATTTT. Its translation is CASSLGLERITDTQYF.

The genes are TRBV6-4 and TRBJ2-1; 9 positions agree with TRBD2. The germline V gene has CDR1 MRHNA and CDR2 SNTAGT. The CDR3 loop spans 16 amino acids. V lost 7 bases, J lost 7 bases, and 14 bases stayed unmatched. For the CDR3, the DNA is TGTGCCAGCAAGGACGCGACTAGCGGATGGAGGAATGAGCAGTTCTTC. Translated, it gives CASKDATSGWRNEQFF.

The chain employs TRBV5-5 and TRBJ2-7; TRBD2 is a possible D gene (7 bases). Germline V CDR1 and CDR2: SGHKS, YYEKEE (reference sequence). This CDR3 spans 15 amino acids. Trimming left V 0 bases short and J 1 base short, with 11 bases between. CDR3 coding DNA: TGTGCCAGCAGCTTGGAGGGGGAGGGTTCCTACGAGCAGTACTTC. The encoded protein is CASSLEGEGSYEQYF.

V gene TRBV6-1 combines with J gene TRBJ2-7; D is possibly TRBD1 (5 bases). The CDR3 extends over 14 amino acids. The V end lost 3 bases, the J end lost 4 bases, and 13 bases lay between the germline ends. CDR1 MNHNS and CDR2 SASEGT come from the germline V gene. The CDR3 DNA is TGTGCCAGCAGTGACGCACAGGACCCGTACGAGCAGTACTTC. This codes for CASSDAQDPYEQYF.

This clone was detected only once. V gene TRBV5-4 combines with J gene TRBJ2-2; TRBD2 is a possible D gene (6 bases). The CDR3 spans 15 residues. The V end lost 3 bases, the J end lost 5 bases, and 14 bases lay between the germline ends. CDR1 and CDR2 from the germline V gene are SGHNT and YYREEE (reference sequence). CDR3 loop: CASSSDYPPTGELFF. The CDR3 nucleotides are TGTGCCAGCAGCTCGGACTACCCTCCAACCGGGGAGCTGTTTTTT.

The chain is built from TRBV5-8 and TRBJ1-2; D is possibly TRBD1 (5 bases). This CDR3 has 14 residues. The germline V gene has CDR1 SGHTS and CDR2 YDEGEE. The germline V and J ends were trimmed by 0 bases and 4 bases, with 10 bases remaining between them. CDR3 bases: TGTGCCAGCAGCTTGGGAGGTCAGGGCTATGGCTACACCTTC. This encodes CASSLGGQGYGYTF.

This chain joins TRBV9 and TRBJ2-4; D is possibly TRBD1 or TRBD2 (6 bases each). The V gene's germline CDR1 is SGDLS and CDR2 YYNGEE. Between the trimmed V and J ends, which lost 3 bases and 3 bases, there was a span of 19 bases. The CDR3 runs 17 residues. DNA for the CDR3: TGTGCCAGCAGCGGACCTCCCTGGAGGGGGAGCAAAAACATTCAGTACTTC. Translating gives CASSGPPWRGSKNIQYF.

The chain is built from TRBV25-1 and TRBJ2-7; 10 bases agree with TRBD1. The V and J ends lost 1 base and 3 bases, in that order; junction bases with no gene match: 6. In germline, CDR1 is MGHDK, CDR2 SYGVNS. CDR3 length: 16 residues. The CDR3 reads CASSESPGTGVYEQYF. The CDR3 region has the DNA TGTGCCAGCAGTGAATCCCCCGGGACAGGGGTCTACGAGCAGTACTTC.

The V gene is TRBV7-2, the J gene TRBJ2-1, with D possibly being TRBD1 or TRBD2 (5 bases each). The germline V gene has CDR1 SGHTA and CDR2 FQGNSA. The CDR3 contains 11 residues. V lost 5 bases, J lost 13 bases, and 12 bases lay in between. The CDR3 nucleotides read TGTGCCAGCAGCCACCGGGACCTTCAGTTCTTC. The encoded protein is CASSHRDLQFF.

The gene calls are TRBV7-9 and TRBJ1-4, with TRBD1 as a possible D gene (5 bases). The germline gives CDR1 SEHNR, CDR2 FQNEAQ (reference sequence). This CDR3 has 15 amino acids. The V end was cut by 5 bases, the J end by 8 bases, with 18 bases between. The CDR3 loop is CASSTNGTSREKLFF. The CDR3 nucleotides read TGTGCCAGCAGCACCAACGGGACGTCGAGAGAAAAACTGTTTTTT.

V gene TRBV10-2 combines with J gene TRBJ2-5; possibly TRBD1 for D (6 bases). The CDR3 covers 19 residues. Trimming left V 4 bases short and J 0 bases short, with 24 bases between. Germline V gene sequence: CDR1 WSHSY, CDR2 SAAADI. The CDR3 DNA reads TGCGCCAGCAGTGCCCGGATTGGGGAAGACAGGTTCTACCAAGAGACCCAGTACTTC. Amino acid sequence: CASSARIGEDRFYQETQYF.

The chain joins TRBV9 to TRBJ2-3; 8 nucleotides match TRBD1. Germline CDR1 is SGDLS and CDR2 is YYNGEE. V shed 4 bases and J 0 bases; nucleotides not matched to a gene: 7. This CDR3 spans 16 amino acids. The CDR3 here is CASSTDRERSTDTQYF. DNA of the CDR3: TGTGCCAGCAGCACGGACAGGGAAAGGAGCACAGATACGCAGTATTTT.

The chain combines TRBV19 with TRBJ1-4; TRBD1 aligns across 7 bases. Germline V lookup: CDR1 LNHDA, CDR2 SQIVND (reference sequence). The CDR3 consists of 17 residues. V dropped 6 bases and J dropped 0; count of bases not matched to a gene: 10. The CDR3 coding sequence is TGTGCCAGTAGCGGCTACTCCGGGACAGCAACTAATGAAAAACTGTTTTTT. This sequence encodes CASSGYSGTATNEKLFF.

This rearrangement joins TRBV15 to TRBJ2-1, with TRBD2 matching 10 bases. CDR1 is LNHNV and CDR2 is YYDKDF in the germline V gene (reference sequence). CDR3 size: 11 residues. V trimming: 8 bases; J trimming: 9 bases; junction bases outside the gene matches: 1. This CDR3 is CATLAGVEQFF. As DNA, the CDR3 is TGTGCCACCCTAGCGGGAGTTGAGCAGTTCTTC. The variable domain in full, completed from reference TRBV15 and TRBJ2-1, reads DAMVIQNPRYQVTQFGKPVTLSCSQTLNHNVMYWYQQKSSQAPKLLFHYYDKDFNNEADTPDNFQSRRPNTSFCFLDIRSPGLGDTAMYLCATLAGVEQFFGPGTRLTVL.

The chain has TRBV5-1 and TRBJ2-7; unclear D gene. Germline-derived CDR1 and CDR2 are SGHRS and YFSETQ. The CDR3 covers 10 residues. V gave up 4 bases and J gave up 9 bases, with 8 bases separating them. The CDR3 nucleotides are TGCGCCAGCAGCCCCATCCCGCAGTACTTC. Translated: CASSPIPQYF.

The chain is built from TRBV14 and TRBJ1-2, with D maybe TRBD1 (5 bases). CDR3 length: 13 amino acids. Trimming left V 1 base short and J 3 bases short, with 6 bases between. Germline CDR1 SGHDN, CDR2 FVKESK. The CDR3 spells CASSQGGYYGYTF. The CDR3 DNA is TGTGCCAGCAGCCAAGGGGGCTACTATGGCTACACCTTC.

V and J are TRBV6-1 and TRBJ2-7; 7 nucleotides match TRBD1. The CDR3 length is 15 residues. The germline V gene has CDR1 MNHNS and CDR2 SASEGT. V lost 5 bases, J lost 5 bases, and 12 bases stayed unmatched. CDR3 sequence: CASSPIRIGGDEQYF. CDR3 DNA sequence: TGTGCCAGCAGTCCCATCCGGATAGGGGGCGACGAGCAGTACTTC.

Only one count was recorded for this clone. The CDR3 bases are TGTGCCAGCAGCTTGCGGGACAGGTCGAGCTCCTACGAGCAGTACTTC. It translates to CASSLRDRSSSYEQYF. The chain recombines TRBV7-2 with TRBJ2-7, with 8 bases that match TRBD1. The CDR3 extends over 16 amino acids. Germline CDR1 SGHTA, CDR2 FQGNSA. Trimming at V came to 3 bases and at J to 0 bases, leaving 7 bases not matched to a gene.

This chain uses TRBV28 with TRBJ2-5, with D possibly TRBD2 on 5 matching bases. The V end lost 7 bases, the J end lost 5 bases, and 17 bases lay between the germline ends. The CDR3 extends over 14 amino acids. The V gene's germline CDR1 is MDHEN and CDR2 SYDVKM. The CDR3 DNA reads as TGTGCCAGCACCTACTTGGTGGGAGTGGAGACCCAGTACTTC. Amino acid sequence: CASTYLVGVETQYF.

The chain links TRBV14 to TRBJ2-5; TRBD2 aligns across 10 bases. This CDR3 region has 18 residues. Losses at the gene ends were 3 bases for V and 4 bases for J; bases not matched to a gene: 14. The germline CDR1 and CDR2 sequences are SGHDN and FVKESK. CDR3 bases: TGTGCCAGCAGCCACTGTCCCGGGACTAGCGAACGGGGAGAGACCCAGTACTTC. It encodes CASSHCPGTSERGETQYF.

The chain links TRBV14 to TRBJ2-7; 7 bases line up with TRBD1. Germline V gene lookup returns CDR1 SGHDN and CDR2 FVKESK. The CDR3 is 15 amino acids. The junction had 11 bases not matched to a gene; V was cut back by 4 bases and J by 5 bases. This chain's CDR3 is CASSLRGSQVNEQYF. CDR3 bases: TGTGCCAGCAGCCTCAGGGGGTCCCAGGTTAACGAGCAGTACTTC.

V is TRBV14 and J is TRBJ2-1; perhaps TRBD2 as D (6 bases). The germline V and J ends were trimmed by 2 bases and 7 bases, with 18 bases remaining between them. Per the germline V gene, CDR1 is SGHDN and CDR2 is FVKESK. CDR3 length: 16 residues. CDR3 sequence (DNA): TGTGCCAGCAGCCAAATCAAGACTAGGGGATTGAATGAGCAGTTCTTC. Translated: CASSQIKTRGLNEQFF.